This T cell receptor beta chain was obtained from a study of CD8+ T cells in alopecia areata (dated by TCRdb to between 2018 and 2020). Study-wide context: High-throughput TCRbeta sequencing was used to examine T cell clonal expansion in alopecia areata in both the C3H/HeJ mouse model and human patients. On the human side, TCRbeta sequencing was run on scalp tissue and on sorted CD4+ and CD8+ peripheral blood T cells from healthy controls and from alopecia areata patients with either patchy or totalis/universalis disease. Clonality in the scalp was compared among normal scalp (n=4), patchy alopecia areata scalp (n=8), and alopecia totalis/universalis scalp (n=8). RNA came from the PAXgene miRNA kit for fixed scalp, the miRNeasy kit for PBMCs, and the RNeasy kit for mouse skin. TCRbeta CDR3 regions were amplified by immunoSEQ multiplex PCR using 35 Vbeta forward and 13 Jbeta reverse primers.

Peripheral blood and lesional scalp punch biopsies were obtained from patients with alopecia areata. PBMCs were isolated by density centrifugation and stained for CD3, CD4 and CD8, after which CD4+ and CD8+ T cells were sorted on a FACSAria. As part of a multicenter biomarker study, untreated alopecia areata patients were recruited. For roughly 5 biomarker-study patients, blood CD8+ T cells were further sorted into NKG2D-low and NKG2D-high fractions. Note on this clone: Its antigen is not yet known. No base qualities exist here, and no much larger clone lies one base off it.

On the study overall, not on this receptor specifically: Shared TCR sequences between patients were less evident than in mice, which may be partly attributable to HLA diversity in the patient population. Scalp TCR repertoire analysis is complicated because resident alphabeta T cells in normal human skin are also sequenced, whereas mouse skin is dominated by gammadelta T cells. Compared with normal scalp, lesional scalp, particularly in alopecia totalis/universalis, had higher clonality and more expanded CD8+ clones, which suggests antigenic drive.

The method behind the library was the immunoSEQ multiplex PCR assay. For TCR sequencing, RNA was extracted from every sample and reverse transcribed into cDNA to serve as template. First-strand cDNA was synthesized with SuperScript III using a 2:1 mix of oligo-dT and random hexamers. Amplification bias was assessed with a synthetic immune receptor repertoire, and residual bias was removed computationally. As for how the authors treated the data: Raw reads were preprocessed for error removal, and CDR3 was defined according to IMGT conventions as running from the conserved cysteine to phenylalanine. Clonality was calculated as 1 minus Shannon entropy normalized by log2 of the number of productive unique TCRs. CD4 or CD8 identity of scalp clones was inferred by cross-referencing scalp TCRbeta sequences with sorted blood CD4 and CD8 repertoires. The clones in this table, taken by TCRdb from immuneACCESS, are in-frame only. Not every clone is retained; where verified, under half of the shortfall comes from an unresolved V gene, and the cause of the rest is unknown. The DNA gave D and trimming, while V, J and clone size come from that table. This sample gives tens of thousands of clones in total; about 53% of them show up just once. Approximately 5.7% of the sample comes from the top ten.

In the germline V gene, CDR1 corresponds to MNHEY and CDR2 to SVGAGI. The junction carries 13 bases between V and J, which are trimmed by 0 bases and 7 bases respectively. Counted from cysteine to phenylalanine, this CDR3 has 14 amino acids. Only the CDR3 DNA is retained, 42 bases long and in frame from the first base. The rearrangement joined TRBV6-5 to TRBJ2-7, with the D gene uncertain. What was sequenced was NKG2D-high CD8+ T cells sorted from blood. This specimen's cell subset or site label, interpreted: sorted CD8+ NKG2D-high blood T cells. The clonotype originates from a human donor with alopecia areata. CDR3 loop: CASSYSGTLGEQYF. The DNA sequence follows: TGTGCCAGCAGTTACTCGGGCACCCTAGGTGAGCAGTACTTC.